The source of this T cell receptor (beta chain) is a study of T cell repertoires in cytomegalovirus infection. Study at large: CMV epitopes in the study were HLA-C-restricted (recently identified) and HLA-B-restricted (well studied). Public TCR beta signatures indicated both CMV infection and matching HLA type. The study's findings and limits: Carriage of CMV together with the relevant HLA was identifiable through cumulative public TCR beta family frequency. HLA-C-restricted TCR beta clonotypes specific for CMV led the ex vivo response.

TCRdb reprocessed the reads via MiXCR and lists one record per CDR3 protein. The data contain about half a million distinct CDR3 sequences, 33% of them singletons. In regard to this clonotype: Antigen specificity is unknown.

This CDR3 comprises 15 residues. CDR1 is SGHDT and CDR2 is YYEEEE in the germline V gene. Trimming removed 4 bases from V and 6 bases from J; junction bases left unmatched: 4. The chain employs TRBV5-6 and TRBJ2-2, with TRBD1 identical over 12 bases. This material consisted of cultured PBMCs, taken from culture after CMV antigen stimulation. The sequence derives from a human donor in good health (CMV status not recorded). Some clones in this sample may be carry-over from other donors' samples. The CDR3 coding sequence is TGTGCCAGCAGCATGGGACAGGGGGCCTCCGGGGAGCTGTTTTTT. Translating gives CASSMGQGASGELFF.